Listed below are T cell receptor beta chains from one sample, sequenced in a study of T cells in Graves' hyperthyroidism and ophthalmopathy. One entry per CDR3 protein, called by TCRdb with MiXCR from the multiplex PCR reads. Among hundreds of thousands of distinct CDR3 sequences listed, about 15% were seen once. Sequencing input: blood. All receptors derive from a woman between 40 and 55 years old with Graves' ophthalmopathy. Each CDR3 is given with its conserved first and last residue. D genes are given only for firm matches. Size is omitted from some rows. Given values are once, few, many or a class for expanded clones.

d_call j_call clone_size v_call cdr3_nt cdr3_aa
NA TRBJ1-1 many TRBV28 TGTGCCAGCAGAGGCACAGGGCGGGCTGAAGCTTTCTTT CASRGTGRAEAFF
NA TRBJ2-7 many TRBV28 TGTGCCAGCAGTTCCGGGGGTGGGAACTCCTACGAGCAGTACTTC CASSSGGGNSYEQYF
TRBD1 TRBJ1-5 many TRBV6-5 TGTGCCAGCAGTTTGGAGACAGGGGGGAATCAGCCCCAGCATTTT CASSLETGGNQPQHF
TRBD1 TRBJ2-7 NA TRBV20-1 TGCAGTGCTAGAGATTCGTGGGGACAGGTGACCTACGAGCAGTACTTC CSARDSWGQVTYEQYF
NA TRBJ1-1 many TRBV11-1 TGTGCCAGCAGCTCGACAGCCTACACTGAAGCTTTCTTT CASSSTAYTEAFF
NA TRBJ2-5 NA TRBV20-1 TGCAGTGCTAGAGATTTCCGGGACGAAGGGGAGACCCAGTACTTC CSARDFRDEGETQYF
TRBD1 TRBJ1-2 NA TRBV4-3 TGCGCCAGCAGCCAAGCCTCGACAGGGAGCTATGGCTACACCTTC CASSQASTGSYGYTF
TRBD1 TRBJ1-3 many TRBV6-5 TGTGCCAGCAGTTCGGACAGGGCTCGAAACACCATATATTTT CASSSDRARNTIYF
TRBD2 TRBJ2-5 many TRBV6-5 TGTGCCAGCAGTTGCACCCGAGCTAGCGGGGCATACCAAGAGACCCAGTACTTC CASSCTRASGAYQETQYF
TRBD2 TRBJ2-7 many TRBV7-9 TGTGCCAGCAGCTTCGTCGGTCTAGCGGGCTACGAGCAGTACTTC CASSFVGLAGYEQYF
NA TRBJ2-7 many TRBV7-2 TGTGCCAGCAGCTTAGCGCTTCGGGGGAGAGAGCAGTACTTC CASSLALRGREQYF
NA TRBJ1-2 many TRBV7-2 TGTGCCAGCAGCGGCGGAAACAGTTTTCCCTACACCTTC CASSGGNSFPYTF
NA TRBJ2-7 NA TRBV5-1 TGCGCCAGCAGCTTGGGGGGCCCGGGGCGAGAGCAGTACTTC CASSLGGPGREQYF
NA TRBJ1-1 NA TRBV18 TGTGCCAGCTCACCGGCGGGAGGTGAAACTGAAGCTTTCTTT CASSPAGGETEAFF
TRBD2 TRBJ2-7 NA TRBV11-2 TGTGCCAGCAGGGTGGGACTAGCGGTACCCTACGAGCAGTACTTC CASRVGLAVPYEQYF
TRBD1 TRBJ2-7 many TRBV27 TGTGCCAGCAGTCCCGAGACAGGGGGGGATTACGAGCAGTACTTC CASSPETGGDYEQYF
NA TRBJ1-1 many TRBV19 TGTGCCAGTAGAGAACTCAACATGAACACTGAAGCTTTCTTT CASRELNMNTEAFF
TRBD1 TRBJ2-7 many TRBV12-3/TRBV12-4 TGTGCCAGCAGTCCCGGGACAGGGTCACACTACGAGCAGTACTTC CASSPGTGSHYEQYF
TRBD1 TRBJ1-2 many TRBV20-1 TGCAGTGCTAGAAGCAGGGGGCGCGACTATGGCTACACCTTC CSARSRGRDYGYTF
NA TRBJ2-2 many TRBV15 TGTGCCACCAGCAGGGGCCCGGGACAGAACACCGGGGAGCTGTTTTTT CATSRGPGQNTGELFF
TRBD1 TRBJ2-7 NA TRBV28 TGTGCCAGCAGTATGACAGGGGAGGACCACGAGCAGTACTTC CASSMTGEDHEQYF
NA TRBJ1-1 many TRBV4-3 TGCGCCAGCAGCCAAGAAAGAACCATGAACACTGAAGCTTTCTTT CASSQERTMNTEAFF
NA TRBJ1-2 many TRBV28 TGTGCCAGCAGGGGGAAGGGAGACTATGGCTACACCTTC CASRGKGDYGYTF
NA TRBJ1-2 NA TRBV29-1 TGCAGCGTCTCGACCCGGACTTCTAACTATGGCTACACCTTC CSVSTRTSNYGYTF
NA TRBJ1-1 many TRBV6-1 TGTGCCAGCCGCCGGGCCCGGGGCACTGAAGCTTTCTTT CASRRARGTEAFF
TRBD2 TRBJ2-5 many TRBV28 TGTGCCAGCAGTTACCCCTTTGGTAGCGGGAGAGGGGAGACCCAGTACTTC CASSYPFGSGRGETQYF
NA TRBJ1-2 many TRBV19 TGTGCCAGTAGTATACGGGGAAGCGTTGACTATGGCTACACCTTC CASSIRGSVDYGYTF
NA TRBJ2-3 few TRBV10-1 TGCGCCAGCAGTGACCGCGGGACTAGCACAGATACGCAGTATTTT CASSDRGTSTDTQYF
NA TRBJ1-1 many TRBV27 TGTGCCAGCAGTTCCGGACCGATGAACACTGAAGCTTTCTTT CASSSGPMNTEAFF
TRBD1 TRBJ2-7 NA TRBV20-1 TGCAGTGCCCAGACAGGGAACCCCTACGAGCAGTACTTC CSAQTGNPYEQYF
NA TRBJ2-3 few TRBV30 TGTGCCTGGATTCCGGAAGGGGATACGCAGTATTTT CAWIPEGDTQYF
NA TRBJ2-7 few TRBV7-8 TGTGCCAGCAGCCCCCCTATGCGTGGGGATTACGAGCAGTACTTC CASSPPMRGDYEQYF
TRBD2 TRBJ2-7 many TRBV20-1 TGCAGTGCTAAGATAGCGGGAAACTCCTACGAGCAGTACTTC CSAKIAGNSYEQYF
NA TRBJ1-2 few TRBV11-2 TGTGCCAGCAGCTTAGTGGGGGACCCTAACTATGGCTACACCTTC CASSLVGDPNYGYTF
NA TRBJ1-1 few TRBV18 TGTGCCAGCTCCCCTTTTGATCCCCTATTGATAGCGAACACTGAAGCTTTCTTT CASSPFDPLLIANTEAFF
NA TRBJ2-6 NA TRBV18 TGTGTCAGCTCCCCTCGACAGATGACTTTCTCTGGGGCCAACGTCCTGACTTTC CVSSPRQMTFSGANVLTF
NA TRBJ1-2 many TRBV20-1 TGCAGTGCTGAGGTAAATGGCTACACCTTC CSAEVNGYTF
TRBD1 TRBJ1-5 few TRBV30 TGTGCCTGGAGTAGAGGGGGCTTGACTCAGCCCCAGCATTTT CAWSRGGLTQPQHF
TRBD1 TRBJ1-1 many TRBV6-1 TGTGCCAGCATTGGGACAGGGAACACTGAAGCTTTCTTT CASIGTGNTEAFF
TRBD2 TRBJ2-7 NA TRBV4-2 TGTGCCAGCAGCCAAGGGCTAGCGGGTGCCGGGGGTTACGAGCAGTACTTC CASSQGLAGAGGYEQYF
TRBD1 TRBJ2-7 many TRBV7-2 TGTGCCAGCGGGACAGATCTCTCCTACGAGCAGTACTTC CASGTDLSYEQYF
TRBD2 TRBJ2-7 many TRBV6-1 TGTGCCAGCAGCCCCTCCCGCCTAGCGGGGTCCTACGAGCAGTACTTC CASSPSRLAGSYEQYF
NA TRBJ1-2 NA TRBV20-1 TGCAGTGCTAGGGGGGCAGGGGTCTATGGCTACACCTTC CSARGAGVYGYTF
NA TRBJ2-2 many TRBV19 TGTGCCAGTAGTATGACCCGGAATGGAGCGCCCGGGGAGCTGTTTTTT CASSMTRNGAPGELFF
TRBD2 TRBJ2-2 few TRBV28 TGTGCCAGCCGGGAGGGCAGCCTGAACACCGGGGAGCTGTTTTTT CASREGSLNTGELFF
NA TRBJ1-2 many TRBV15 TGTGCCACCAGCTTCGCCGGCGATTCTGGCTACACCTTC CATSFAGDSGYTF
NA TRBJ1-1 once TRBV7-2 TGTGCCAGCAGCTCGACTTCGACCGACATCGGTGAAGCTTTCTTT CASSSTSTDIGEAFF
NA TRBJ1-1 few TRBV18 TGTGCCAGCTCACCGTCCTACACGAACACTGAAGCTTTCTTT CASSPSYTNTEAFF
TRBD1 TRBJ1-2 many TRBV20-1 TGCAGTGCAAACTCCGGGACAGGGGGCGTGTATGGCTACACCTTC CSANSGTGGVYGYTF